This T cell receptor beta chain came from a study of blood T cell repertoires in COVID-19 (TCRdb year 2020). Regarding the study in general: Samples covering the acute and convalescent phases of COVID-19 were provided by collaborators in the United States, Italy and Spain. The samples were drawn from two sources: the first 160 participants of the ongoing ImmuneRACE study, and 1,000 to 1,500 subjects contributed by 6 global collaborators. A de-identified subject ID, COVID-19 status, age in years and sex were almost always included in the sample metadata. The repertoires were released in a freely available public database intended as a resource for research on the immune response to SARS-CoV-2. The prospective study material was composed of cDNA or gDNA derived from T cells, B-cell-depleted T cells, or PBMCs. Subjects who had been exposed to COVID-19, were actively infected with it, or had recovered from it provided the deeply sampled blood TCRbeta repertoires that made up the dataset. Where available, HLA class I and class II types were obtained from metadata supplied by the sample provider rather than from assay-based typing.

Collaborating institutions collected whole blood in K2EDTA tubes following their own protocols. For TCRbeta analysis, collaborators shipped samples in one of three forms: frozen whole blood, isolated PBMCs, or DNA extracted from either of those sample types. Details on this clone: Its antigen has not been determined. Nothing much larger sits one base from this clone, and base qualities are not available.

Looking up the germline V gene (reference sequence) yields CDR1 SGHNT and CDR2 YYREEE. The V end gives up 0 bases and the J end 4 bases, leaving 4 bases in the junction not matched to a gene. The CDR3 starts with the cysteine, ends with the phenylalanine, and has 15 residues. Just the 45-base CDR3 DNA is kept, in frame starting at base 1. TCRbeta CDR3 regions were amplified from genomic DNA by means of the immunoSEQ Assay, a bias-controlled multiplex PCR. In the paper's pipeline: The number of nucleated cells in each sample was estimated by amplification of reference gene primers within the assay. Sequence reads were collapsed and filtered to measure the absolute abundance of every unique TCRbeta CDR3 rearrangement. For each sample, productive Simpson clonality was calculated as the square root of Simpson's diversity index over productive rearrangements. TCRdb retrieved this table from immuneACCESS and kept in-frame rearrangements only. Not all clones are present; in checked studies, unresolved V genes account for under half, and no reason is known for the remainder. From that table come the V and J calls and clone size; the DNA was used to work out D and trimming. This sample holds approximately 140,000 clones; 75% to 90% were observed only once. In total, the top ten clones hold 4% to 5% of the sample.

What the work shows at the level of the full study, not this receptor alone: How much clinical and demographic metadata was included differed by source and by participant, and the metadata was provided uncurated.

Material for sequencing was peripheral blood. The clonotype originates from a woman aged 60-75 years with active or convalescent COVID-19. This sequence uses TRBV5-4 and TRBJ1-2, and 9 junction bases match TRBD1. In nucleotide form, the sequence is TGTGCCAGCAGCTTGGGGGGACAGGGTAGCTATGGCTACACCTTC. The translation is CASSLGGQGSYGYTF.